The source of this TCR beta chain is a study of T-cell memory formation after mild COVID-19. This CDR3 contains 14 residues. Deletions cut 4 bases from V and 3 bases from J, with 12 bases between. Germline V gene sequence: CDR1 SEHNR, CDR2 FQNEAQ (reference sequence). TCRdb re-called the 5' RACE reads with MiXCR, one entry per CDR3 protein. In the table there are 65,000 to 95,000 distinct CDR3 sequences, over 10% of which are singletons. The TCR comes from a young man who had mild COVID-19 (a few samples of this study predate the infection). Cell type and time point are not known. This chain uses TRBV7-9 with TRBJ1-1; no definite D call. Material: PBMCs or a T cell subset sorted from them (not recorded which). Here the CDR3 DNA reads TGTGCCAGCAGCTCCGGACGGGGATACACTGAAGCTTTCTTT. Translated, it gives CASSSGRGYTEAFF.